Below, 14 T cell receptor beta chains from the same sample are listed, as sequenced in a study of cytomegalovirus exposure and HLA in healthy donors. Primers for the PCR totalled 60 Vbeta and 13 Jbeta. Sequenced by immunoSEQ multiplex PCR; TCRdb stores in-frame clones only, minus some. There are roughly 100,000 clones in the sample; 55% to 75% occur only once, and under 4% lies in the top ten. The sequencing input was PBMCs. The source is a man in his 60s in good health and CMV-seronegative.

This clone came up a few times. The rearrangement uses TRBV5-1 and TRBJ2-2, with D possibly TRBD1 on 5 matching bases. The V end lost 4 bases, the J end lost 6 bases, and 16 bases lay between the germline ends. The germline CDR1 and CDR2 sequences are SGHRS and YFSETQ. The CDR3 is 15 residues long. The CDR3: CASSPRTGDSGELFF. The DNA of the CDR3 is TGCGCCAGCAGCCCCAGAACAGGAGACTCCGGGGAGCTGTTTTTT.

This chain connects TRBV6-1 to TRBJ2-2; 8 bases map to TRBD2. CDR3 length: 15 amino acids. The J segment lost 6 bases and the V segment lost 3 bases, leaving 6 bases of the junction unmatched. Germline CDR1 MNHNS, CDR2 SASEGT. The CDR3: CASSEGLEGPGELFF. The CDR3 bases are TGTGCCAGCAGTGAGGGACTAGAAGGTCCCGGGGAGCTGTTTTTT.

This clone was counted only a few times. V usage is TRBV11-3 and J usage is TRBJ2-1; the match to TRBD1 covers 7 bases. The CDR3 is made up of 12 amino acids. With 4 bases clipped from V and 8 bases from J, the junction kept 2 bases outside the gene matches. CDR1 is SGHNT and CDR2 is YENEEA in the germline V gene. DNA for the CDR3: TGTGCCAGCAGCTCAGGACAGGATGAGCAGTTCTTC. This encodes CASSSGQDEQFF. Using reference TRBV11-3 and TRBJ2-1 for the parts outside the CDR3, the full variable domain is EAGVVQSPRYKIIEKKQPVAFWCNPISGHNTLYWYLQNLGQGPELLIRYENEEAVDDSQLPKDRFSAERLKGVDSTLKIQPAELGDSAVYLCASSSGQDEQFFGPGTRLTVL.

CDR3 residues: CASSLDGGGTPYEQYF. CDR3 in DNA: TGTGCCAGCAGCTTAGATGGAGGGGGCACCCCCTACGAGCAGTACTTC. This sequence joins TRBV11-2 and TRBJ2-7; D perhaps matches TRBD1 (7 bases). CDR1 and CDR2 from the germline V gene are SGHAT and FQNNGV. Trimming removed 0 bases at V and 2 bases at J, with 14 bases between. CDR3 length equals 16 residues.

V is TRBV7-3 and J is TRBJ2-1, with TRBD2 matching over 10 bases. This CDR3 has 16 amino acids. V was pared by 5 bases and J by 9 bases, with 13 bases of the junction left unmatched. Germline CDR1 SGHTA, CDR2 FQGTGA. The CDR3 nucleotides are TGTGCCAGCAGCGCCTCTACTAGCGGGGCGGAGGGTGAGCAGTTCTTC. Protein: CASSASTSGAEGEQFF. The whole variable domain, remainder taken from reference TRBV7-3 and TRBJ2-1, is GAGVSQTPSNKVTEKGKYVELRCDPISGHTALYWYRQSLGQGPEFLIYFQGTGAADDSGLPNDRFFAVRPEGSVSTLKIQRTERGDSAVYLCASSASTSGAEGEQFFGPGTRLTVL.

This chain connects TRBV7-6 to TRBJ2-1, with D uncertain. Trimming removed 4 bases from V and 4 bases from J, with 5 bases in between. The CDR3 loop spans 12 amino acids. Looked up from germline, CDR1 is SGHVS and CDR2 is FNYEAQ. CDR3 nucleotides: TGTGCCAGCAGCTACTCTTACAATGAGCAGTTCTTC. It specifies CASSYSYNEQFF.

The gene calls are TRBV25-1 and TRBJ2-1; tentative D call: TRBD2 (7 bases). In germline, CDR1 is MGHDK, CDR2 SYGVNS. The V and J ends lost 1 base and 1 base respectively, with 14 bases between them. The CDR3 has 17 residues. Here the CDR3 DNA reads TGTGCCAGCAGTGAATTAGGGGGGGGTAGGTCCTACAATGAGCAGTTCTTC. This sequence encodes CASSELGGGRSYNEQFF.

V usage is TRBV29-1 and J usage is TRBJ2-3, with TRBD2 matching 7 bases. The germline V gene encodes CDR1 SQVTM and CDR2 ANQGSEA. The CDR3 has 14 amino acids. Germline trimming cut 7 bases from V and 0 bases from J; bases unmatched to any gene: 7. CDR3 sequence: CSARGGDSTDTQYF. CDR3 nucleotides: TGCAGCGCGAGGGGAGGGGACAGCACAGATACGCAGTATTTT.

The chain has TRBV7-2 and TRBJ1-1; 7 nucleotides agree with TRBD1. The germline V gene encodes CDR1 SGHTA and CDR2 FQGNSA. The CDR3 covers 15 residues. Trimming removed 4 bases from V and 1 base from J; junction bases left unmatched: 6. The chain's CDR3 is CASSWKGARNTEAFF. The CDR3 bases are TGTGCCAGCAGCTGGAAGGGGGCCCGGAACACTGAAGCTTTCTTT.

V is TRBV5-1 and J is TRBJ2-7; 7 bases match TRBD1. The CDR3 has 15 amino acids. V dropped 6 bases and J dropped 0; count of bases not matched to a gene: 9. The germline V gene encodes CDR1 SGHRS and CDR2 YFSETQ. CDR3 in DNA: TGCGCCAGCACCCCACAGGGGACACTCTCCTACGAGCAGTACTTC. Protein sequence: CASTPQGTLSYEQYF.

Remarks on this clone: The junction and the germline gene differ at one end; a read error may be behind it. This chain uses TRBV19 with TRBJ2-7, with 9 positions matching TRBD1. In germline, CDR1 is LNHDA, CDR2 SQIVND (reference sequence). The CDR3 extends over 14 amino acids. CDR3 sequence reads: CASTPSGGQGRLLF. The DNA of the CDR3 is TGTGCCAGTACCCCCTCAGGGGGACAGGGTAGGCTACTCTTC. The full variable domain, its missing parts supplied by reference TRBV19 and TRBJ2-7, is DGGITQSPKYLFRKEGQNVTLSCEQNLNHDAMYWYRQDPGQGLRLIYYSQIVNDFQKGDIAEGYSVSREKKESFPLTVTSAQKNPTAFYLCASTPSGGQGRLLFGPGTRLTVT.

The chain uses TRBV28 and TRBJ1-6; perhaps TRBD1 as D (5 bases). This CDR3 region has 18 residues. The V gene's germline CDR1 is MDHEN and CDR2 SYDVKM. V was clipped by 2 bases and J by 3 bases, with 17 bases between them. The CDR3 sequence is CASSLKAGYRIYNSPLHF. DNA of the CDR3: TGTGCCAGCAGTTTAAAAGCAGGGTATAGAATCTATAATTCACCCCTCCACTTT.

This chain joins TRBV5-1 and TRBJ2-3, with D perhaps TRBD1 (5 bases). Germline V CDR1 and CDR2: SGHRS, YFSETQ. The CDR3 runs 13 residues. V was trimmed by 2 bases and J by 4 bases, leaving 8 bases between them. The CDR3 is CASSLQDSDTQYF. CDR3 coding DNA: TGCGCCAGCAGCTTACAGGATTCAGATACGCAGTATTTT. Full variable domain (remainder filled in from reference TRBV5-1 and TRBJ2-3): KAGVTQTPRYLIKTRGQQVTLSCSPISGHRSVSWYQQTPGQGLQFLFEYFSETQRNKGNFPGRFSGRQFSNSRSEMNVSTLELGDSALYLCASSLQDSDTQYFGPGTRLTVL.

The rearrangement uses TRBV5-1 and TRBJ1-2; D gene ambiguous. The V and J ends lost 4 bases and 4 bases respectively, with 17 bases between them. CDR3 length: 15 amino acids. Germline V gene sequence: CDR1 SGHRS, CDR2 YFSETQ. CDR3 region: CASSAAGGATYGYTF. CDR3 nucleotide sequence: TGCGCCAGCAGCGCTGCGGGAGGCGCCACCTATGGCTACACCTTC.